This entry lists 26 T cell receptor beta chains sequenced from one sample in a study of shared clonotypes between healthy human individuals. Libraries were prepared by immunoSEQ multiplex PCR; TCRdb keeps only in-frame clonotypes and omits some of them. The sample has about 2.4 million clones, 90% to 95% seen once. The specimen was naive CD4+ T cells from PBMCs. Subset meaning: CD45RA+ positively selected. The receptors were gathered from a man aged 18 to 35 in good health. Some clones in this sample may be carry-over from other donors' samples.

On this clone: Distinct nucleotide sequences in the sample also encode this CDR3. The chain employs TRBV18 and TRBJ2-5; D call uncertain. The germline V gene has CDR1 KGHSH and CDR2 LQKENI. The ends were cut back, 3 bases at V and 2 bases at J, with 7 bases in the middle. CDR3 length equals 13 residues. The CDR3 DNA reads TGTGCCAGCTCACCCGGAGTTCAAGAGACCCAGTACTTC. This sequence encodes CASSPGVQETQYF. Together with reference TRBV18 and TRBJ2-5, the CDR3 gives the full variable domain: NAGVMQNPRHLVRRRGQEARLRCSPMKGHSHVYWYRQLPEEGLKFMVYLQKENIIDESGMPKERFSAEFPKEGPSILRIQQVVRGDSAAYFCASSPGVQETQYFGPGTRLLVL.

The V and J genes are TRBV6-5 and TRBJ1-5, with D uncertain. Germline CDR1 MNHEY, CDR2 SVGAGI. CDR3 length equals 15 residues. Trimming pared 5 bases from V and 0 bases from J, leaving 11 bases between. CDR3 loop: CASSTGVYSNQPQHF. The CDR3 region has the DNA TGTGCCAGCAGTACCGGGGTGTATAGCAATCAGCCCCAGCATTTT.

The chain joins TRBV2 to TRBJ2-1, with D possibly being TRBD2 (5 bases). Germline assignment: CDR1 SNHLY and CDR2 FYNNEI. The CDR3 runs to 13 residues. Trimming stripped 6 bases from V and 4 bases from J, with 10 bases between. CDR3 in DNA: TGTGCCAGCAGGCGGGTCCAATACAATGAGCAGTTCTTC. It encodes CASRRVQYNEQFF.

The chain joins TRBV10-1 to TRBJ2-4, with a weak D call TRBD1 (5 bases). The germline V gene has CDR1 WNHNN and CDR2 SYGVQD (reference sequence). V was shortened by 3 bases and J by 1 base, with 13 bases between the two germline ends. This CDR3 comprises 16 residues. The CDR3 spells CASSDSGIPAKNIQYF. The CDR3 nucleotides are TGCGCCAGCAGTGACTCAGGGATCCCTGCCAAAAACATTCAGTACTTC.

V usage is TRBV6-4 and J usage is TRBJ1-5; tentatively, D is TRBD1 (5 bases). The length of the CDR3 is 19 residues. Germline loops: CDR1 MRHNA, CDR2 SNTAGT. V lost 0 bases and J lost 2, with 20 bases in between. CDR3 in amino acids: CASSDSIEGRREGNQPQHF. The CDR3 DNA sequence: TGTGCCAGCAGTGACTCGATCGAGGGGAGGAGAGAGGGCAATCAGCCCCAGCATTTT.

The V gene is TRBV5-4, the J gene TRBJ2-7; 7 positions agree with TRBD2. Germline CDR1 and CDR2: SGHNT and YYREEE (reference sequence). This CDR3 region has 15 residues. Trimming cost V 1 base and J 0 bases; bases outside gene matches: 4. The CDR3 region is CASSLSAGDSYEQYF. CDR3 DNA: TGTGCCAGCAGCTTGTCTGCGGGAGACTCCTACGAGCAGTACTTC. Drawing the rest from reference TRBV5-4 and TRBJ2-7, the complete variable domain is ETGVTQSPTHLIKTRGQQVTLRCSSQSGHNTVSWYQQALGQGPQFIFQYYREEENGRGNFPPRFSGLQFPNYSSELNVNALELDDSALYLCASSLSAGDSYEQYFGPGTRLTVT.

The rearrangement joins TRBV28 to TRBJ2-1, with D perhaps matching TRBD1 (6 bases). Germline CDR1 is MDHEN and CDR2 is SYDVKM. The CDR3 is 18 residues long. V was cut by 5 bases and J by 0 bases, with 20 bases left in between. In DNA form, the CDR3 reads TGTGCCAGCAGTGCCCCCAGTTGGGCGGACAGCTCCTACAATGAGCAGTTCTTC. Translated: CASSAPSWADSSYNEQFF.

V is TRBV5-5 and J is TRBJ1-1; D gene unclear. V lost 0 bases and J 0 bases, leaving 9 bases between the germline ends. Germline V gene lookup returns CDR1 SGHKS and CDR2 YYEKEE (reference sequence). This CDR3 is built from 15 residues. CDR3 loop: CASSLAQQLNTEAFF. The CDR3 DNA reads TGTGCCAGCAGCTTGGCTCAGCAGTTGAACACTGAAGCTTTCTTT.

V is TRBV18 and J is TRBJ1-1, with D hard to call. CDR3 size: 14 residues. Germline values: CDR1 KGHSH, CDR2 LQKENI. Trimming shortened V by 8 bases and J by 0 bases, and 13 bases separated the two germline ends. In nucleotides, the CDR3 is TGTGCCAGCAGTTTCAGAGACTTGAACACTGAAGCTTTCTTT. Protein: CASSFRDLNTEAFF.

The V gene is TRBV5-1, the J gene TRBJ1-1; D unresolved. The CDR3 sequence is 14 residues long. The germline V gene encodes CDR1 SGHRS and CDR2 YFSETQ. The V end was cut by 1 base, the J end by 4 bases, with 11 bases between. CDR3 in DNA: TGCGCCAGCAGCTTGTTAGGGAGTAGCACTGAAGCTTTCTTT. Its protein is CASSLLGSSTEAFF.

V is TRBV7-9 and J is TRBJ2-7, with a tentative D call TRBD1 (5 bases). The CDR3 loop spans 13 amino acids. The V gene's germline CDR1 is SEHNR and CDR2 FQNEAQ (reference sequence). V was trimmed by 2 bases and J by 3 bases, leaving 8 bases between them. The CDR3 reads CASSLKGIYEQYF. The DNA of the CDR3 is TGTGCCAGCAGCTTAAAGGGGATCTACGAGCAGTACTTC.

This chain links TRBV5-6 with TRBJ2-7; D could derive from TRBD1 or TRBD2 (6 bases each). Trimming removed 1 base at V and 4 bases at J, with 9 bases between. The length of the CDR3 is 13 residues. Germline V gene data show CDR1 as SGHDT and CDR2 as YYEEEE. CDR3 coding DNA: TGTGCCAGCAGCTTGAGGGGGAGGTACGAGCAGTACTTC. Translation gives CASSLRGRYEQYF.

V and J are TRBV18 and TRBJ2-3, with D possibly being TRBD1 or TRBD2 (5 bases each). Germline values: CDR1 KGHSH, CDR2 LQKENI. V was pared by 3 bases and J by 5 bases, with 12 bases between. CDR3 length: 14 amino acids. Written as DNA, the CDR3 is TGTGCCAGCTCACCCTTGAAGAGGGGAGATACGCAGTATTTT. Residues: CASSPLKRGDTQYF.

CDR3 sequence (DNA): TGCAGCGGACAGGGGGCCACCTACGAGCAGTACTTC. It codes for CSGQGATYEQYF. The V and J genes are TRBV29-1 and TRBJ2-5; 10 bases agree with TRBD1. The DNA end favors TRBJ2-7, so the J call may be wrong. Germline V gene data show CDR1 as SQVTM and CDR2 as ANQGSEA. The CDR3 consists of 12 residues.

The chain couples TRBV28 to TRBJ1-6; TRBD1 agrees at 8 bases. This CDR3 contains 16 residues. The germline gives CDR1 MDHEN, CDR2 SYDVKM. Trimming removed 5 bases from V and 6 bases from J; junction bases left unmatched: 9. The CDR3 region has the DNA TGTGCCAGCAGTGCATGGGACAGGCAGATTAATTCACCCCTCCACTTT. This encodes CASSAWDRQINSPLHF. Based on the CDR3 plus reference TRBV28 and TRBJ1-6, the full variable domain is DVKVTQSSRYLVKRTGEKVFLECVQDMDHENMFWYRQDPGLGLRLIYFSYDVKMKEKGDIPEGYSVSREKKERFSLILESASTNQTSMYLCASSAWDRQINSPLHFGNGTRLTVT.

V is TRBV7-2 and J is TRBJ1-3; D is unresolved. Between the trimmed V and J ends, which lost 1 base and 4 bases, there was a span of 8 bases. CDR1 SGHTA and CDR2 FQGNSA come from the germline V gene. The CDR3 sequence is 14 residues long. The CDR3 bases are TGTGCCAGCAGCTTAGACTCGATAGGAAACACCATATATTTT. Encoded protein: CASSLDSIGNTIYF.

The rearrangement uses TRBV28 and TRBJ1-3; D possibly corresponds to TRBD1 (5 bases). The CDR3 has 18 residues. Germline V gene sequence: CDR1 MDHEN, CDR2 SYDVKM. Trimming stripped 6 bases from V and 4 bases from J, with 25 bases between. CDR3 region: CASRTLSRRGLWGNTIYF. The CDR3 coding sequence is TGTGCCAGCAGAACCCTCAGTCGCCGGGGGTTGTGGGGAAACACCATATATTTT.

This chain joins TRBV7-9 and TRBJ1-3, with 9 bases aligning to TRBD1. Germline trimming cut 4 bases from V and 4 bases from J; bases unmatched to any gene: 5. The germline gives CDR1 SEHNR, CDR2 FQNEAQ (reference sequence). The CDR3 totals 15 residues. CDR3 region: CASSSGQGGGNTIYF. The CDR3 region has the DNA TGTGCCAGCAGCTCGGGACAGGGAGGAGGAAACACCATATATTTT.

CDR3 loop: CASLQGLDQETQYF. The CDR3 region has the DNA TGTGCCAGCTTGCAGGGACTAGACCAAGAGACCCAGTACTTC. The chain is built from TRBV18 and TRBJ2-5; 8 bases align to TRBD2. Germline trimming cut 7 bases from V and 0 bases from J; bases unmatched to any gene: 4. The germline V gene encodes CDR1 KGHSH and CDR2 LQKENI. The CDR3 extends over 14 amino acids.

With respect to this clone: The same CDR3 arises from other DNA sequences in this sample as well. The chain is built from TRBV28 and TRBJ1-1; D may be TRBD1 (6 bases). CDR1 MDHEN and CDR2 SYDVKM come from the germline V gene. V was shortened by 5 bases and J by 1 base, with 11 bases between the two germline ends. The CDR3 covers 14 residues. CDR3 DNA: TGTGCCAGCAGTGGCCCGGGACAGAACACTGAAGCTTTCTTT. It yields the protein CASSGPGQNTEAFF.

This rearrangement joins TRBV27 to TRBJ1-1, with D maybe TRBD1 (6 bases). The CDR3 runs to 15 residues. Between the trimmed V and J ends, which lost 0 bases and 8 bases, there was a span of 16 bases. Germline CDR1 and CDR2: MNHEY and SMNVEV (reference sequence). The CDR3 bases are TGTGCCAGCAGTTTATCGACAGGCCCCGTCGGCGAAGCTTTCTTT. It yields the protein CASSLSTGPVGEAFF.

This clone was observed a handful of times. Other DNA variants within this sample encode the same CDR3. The J gene is TRBJ1-1, the V gene TRBV9; D not certain. CDR1 SGDLS and CDR2 YYNGEE come from the germline V gene. Trimming pared 0 bases from V and 3 bases from J, leaving 6 bases between. The CDR3 spans 13 residues. The CDR3 nucleotides read TGTGCCAGCAGCGTAGTACCCGACACTGAAGCTTTCTTT. As protein: CASSVVPDTEAFF.

V usage is TRBV7-9 and J usage is TRBJ2-5, with D possibly matching TRBD2 (7 bases). The V gene lost 4 bases and the J gene lost 1 base, with 16 bases spanning the gap. Germline V gene data show CDR1 as SEHNR and CDR2 as FQNEAQ (reference sequence). CDR3 size: 16 residues. CDR3 residues: CASSWGGGDTQETQYF. The CDR3 nucleotides are TGTGCCAGCAGCTGGGGAGGGGGGGATACCCAAGAGACCCAGTACTTC. The variable domain in full, completed from reference TRBV7-9 and TRBJ2-5, reads DTGVSQNPRHKITKRGQNVTFRCDPISEHNRLYWYRQTLGQGPEFLTYFQNEAQLEKSRLLSDRFSAERPKGSFSTLEIQRTEQGDSAMYLCASSWGGGDTQETQYFGPGTRLLVL.

Of note for this clone: This sample also contains other DNA sequences that code for the same CDR3. The rearrangement joins TRBV28 to TRBJ1-5; D is perhaps TRBD1 (5 bases). Germline V lookup: CDR1 MDHEN, CDR2 SYDVKM. This CDR3 is 14 amino acids long. V was pared by 2 bases and J by 2 bases, with 7 bases between. This CDR3 is CASSLGRGNQPQHF. The CDR3 DNA is TGTGCCAGCAGTTTAGGCAGGGGCAATCAGCCCCAGCATTTT.

The CDR3 bases are TGCGCCAGCTTAGCGGTAGGAAAGACAGATACGCAGTATTTT. Translation gives CASLAVGKTDTQYF. This chain joins TRBV4-1 and TRBJ2-3, with a tentative D call TRBD2 (6 bases). The CDR3 runs to 14 residues. Germline CDR1 is MGHRA and CDR2 is YSYEKL. Trimming removed 8 bases at V and 3 bases at J, with 15 bases between.

V usage is TRBV10-3 and J usage is TRBJ2-5; D gene uncertain. This CDR3 spans 12 amino acids. The V and J ends lost 6 bases and 3 bases respectively, with 8 bases between them. Germline CDR1 ENHRY, CDR2 SYGVKD. As DNA, the CDR3 is TGTGCCATCAGCCCTGGGAAAGAGACCCAGTACTTC. Protein product: CAISPGKETQYF.